This T cell receptor (beta chain) was recorded in a study of blood T cell repertoires in COVID-19. Background on the study: Acute-phase and convalescent COVID-19 samples originated in the United States, Italy and Spain. From T cells, B-cell-depleted T cells, or PBMCs came the material, which was cDNA or gDNA.

The V and J ends lost 2 bases and 3 bases respectively, with 10 bases between them. This CDR3 spans 14 amino acids. Germline V CDR1 and CDR2: SGDLS, YYNGEE. In the study's own analysis: Reference gene primers were amplified, and this amplification served to estimate nucleated cell counts. Generated by immunoSEQ multiplex PCR, the TCRdb table keeps only in-frame clones and is missing some. V and J calls plus clone size are reproduced from that table; the DNA served to infer D and trimming. The table lists about 110,000 clones, about four fifths of them singletons, with roughly 9.4% in the top ten. This TCR was sampled from a woman in her 70s with acute or convalescent COVID-19. The material sequenced was peripheral blood. The V call is TRBV9, the J call TRBJ2-3; D call uncertain. CDR3 nucleotides: TGTGCCAGCAGCGTCCTACAGTCAACAGATACGCAGTATTTT. Amino acid sequence: CASSVLQSTDTQYF.